Detailed here is one T cell receptor beta chain. These data belong to a study of T-cell memory formation after mild COVID-19. Study overall: TCR clusters showed largely donor specificity.

The CDR3 covers 13 residues. Per the germline V gene, CDR1 is SGHTA and CDR2 is FQGNSA. V dropped 5 bases and J dropped 4 bases, with 12 bases sitting between them. In TCRdb, the 5' RACE reads were re-called with MiXCR into one record per CDR3 protein. Of around 140,000 distinct CDR3 sequences in the sample, around 25% were seen once. The receptor was isolated from an adult woman who had mild COVID-19 (a few samples of this study predate the infection). Cell type and time point are not known. The chain uses TRBV7-2 and TRBJ2-7; TRBD2 might be the D (5 bases). What was sequenced was PBMCs or a T cell subset sorted from them (not recorded which). CDR3 sequence reads: CASSAPAEYEQYF. CDR3 nucleotide sequence: TGTGCCAGCAGCGCCCCAGCGGAATACGAGCAGTACTTC.